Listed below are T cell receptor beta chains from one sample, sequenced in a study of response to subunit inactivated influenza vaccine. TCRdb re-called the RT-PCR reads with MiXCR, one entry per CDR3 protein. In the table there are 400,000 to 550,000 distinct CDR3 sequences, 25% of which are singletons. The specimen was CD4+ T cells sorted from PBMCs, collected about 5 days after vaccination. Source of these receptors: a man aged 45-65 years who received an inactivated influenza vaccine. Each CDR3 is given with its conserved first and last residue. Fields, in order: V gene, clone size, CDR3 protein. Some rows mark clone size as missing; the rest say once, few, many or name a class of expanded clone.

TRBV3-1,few,CASSQGLGLSVYEQFF
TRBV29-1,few,CSAGTESFF
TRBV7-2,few,CASSPTSGRGNEQFF
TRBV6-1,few,CASSRYYSGAETQYF
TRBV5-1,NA,CASSWRSSGGSYNEQFF
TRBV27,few,CASRRGGQGINEQFF
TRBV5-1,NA,CASSLLGTGDTGELFF
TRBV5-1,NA,CASSLGDLVYNEQFF
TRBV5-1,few,CASSPPSGGNEQFF
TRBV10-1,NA,CASRSEGGVPYEQYF
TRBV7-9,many,CASSLGQVGDIQYF
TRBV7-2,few,CASSQVSYGYTF
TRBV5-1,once,CASSPGTGRYALHF
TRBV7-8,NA,CASSLSGRANEQYF
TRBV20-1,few,CSAPGGDTQYF
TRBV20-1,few,CSAQTRNLAKNIQYF
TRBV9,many,CASSVADGWPDTQYF
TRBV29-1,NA,CSVVRDTRYNEQFF
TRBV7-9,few,CASSFRDRVAEAFF
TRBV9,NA,CASSVGPRTDTGELFF
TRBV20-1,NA,CSAPFSGANVLTF
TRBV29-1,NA,CSVDRQGLSYNEQFF
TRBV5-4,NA,CASSLEARGSSYNEQFF
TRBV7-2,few,CASSLTGAQGEKLFF
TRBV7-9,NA,CASSFGVTNEQFF
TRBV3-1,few,CASSLVQGATGYTF
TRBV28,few,CASLRGSYEQYF
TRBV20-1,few,CSARVGWRGAYNEQFF
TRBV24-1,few,CATSDFGGYLYF
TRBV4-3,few,CASSQGLAGSYEQYF
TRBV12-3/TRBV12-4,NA,CASTPTQGGTGELFF
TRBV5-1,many,CASSRTGGRDIQYF
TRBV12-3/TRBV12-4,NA,CASSETVRGPQHF
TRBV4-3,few,CASSQDLRGRGGEQYF
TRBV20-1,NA,CSAHIGLSDQPQHF
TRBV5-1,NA,CASSFNSGSYNEQFF
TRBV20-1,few,CSASRGQGVDQPQHF
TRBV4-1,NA,CASSQDDSRAYNEQFF
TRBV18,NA,CASSPGQGGDTQYF
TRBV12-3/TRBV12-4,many,CASRLAAGLEQFF
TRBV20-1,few,CSAREDRRGETQYF
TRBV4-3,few,CASSRTSGSTGELFF
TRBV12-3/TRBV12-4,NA,CASSFPPDQPQHF
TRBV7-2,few,CASSLVPSGRGTGELFF
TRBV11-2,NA,CASSLGSKNIQYF
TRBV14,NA,CASSQGGTVNEQFF
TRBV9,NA,CASSVGSGGHYNEQFF